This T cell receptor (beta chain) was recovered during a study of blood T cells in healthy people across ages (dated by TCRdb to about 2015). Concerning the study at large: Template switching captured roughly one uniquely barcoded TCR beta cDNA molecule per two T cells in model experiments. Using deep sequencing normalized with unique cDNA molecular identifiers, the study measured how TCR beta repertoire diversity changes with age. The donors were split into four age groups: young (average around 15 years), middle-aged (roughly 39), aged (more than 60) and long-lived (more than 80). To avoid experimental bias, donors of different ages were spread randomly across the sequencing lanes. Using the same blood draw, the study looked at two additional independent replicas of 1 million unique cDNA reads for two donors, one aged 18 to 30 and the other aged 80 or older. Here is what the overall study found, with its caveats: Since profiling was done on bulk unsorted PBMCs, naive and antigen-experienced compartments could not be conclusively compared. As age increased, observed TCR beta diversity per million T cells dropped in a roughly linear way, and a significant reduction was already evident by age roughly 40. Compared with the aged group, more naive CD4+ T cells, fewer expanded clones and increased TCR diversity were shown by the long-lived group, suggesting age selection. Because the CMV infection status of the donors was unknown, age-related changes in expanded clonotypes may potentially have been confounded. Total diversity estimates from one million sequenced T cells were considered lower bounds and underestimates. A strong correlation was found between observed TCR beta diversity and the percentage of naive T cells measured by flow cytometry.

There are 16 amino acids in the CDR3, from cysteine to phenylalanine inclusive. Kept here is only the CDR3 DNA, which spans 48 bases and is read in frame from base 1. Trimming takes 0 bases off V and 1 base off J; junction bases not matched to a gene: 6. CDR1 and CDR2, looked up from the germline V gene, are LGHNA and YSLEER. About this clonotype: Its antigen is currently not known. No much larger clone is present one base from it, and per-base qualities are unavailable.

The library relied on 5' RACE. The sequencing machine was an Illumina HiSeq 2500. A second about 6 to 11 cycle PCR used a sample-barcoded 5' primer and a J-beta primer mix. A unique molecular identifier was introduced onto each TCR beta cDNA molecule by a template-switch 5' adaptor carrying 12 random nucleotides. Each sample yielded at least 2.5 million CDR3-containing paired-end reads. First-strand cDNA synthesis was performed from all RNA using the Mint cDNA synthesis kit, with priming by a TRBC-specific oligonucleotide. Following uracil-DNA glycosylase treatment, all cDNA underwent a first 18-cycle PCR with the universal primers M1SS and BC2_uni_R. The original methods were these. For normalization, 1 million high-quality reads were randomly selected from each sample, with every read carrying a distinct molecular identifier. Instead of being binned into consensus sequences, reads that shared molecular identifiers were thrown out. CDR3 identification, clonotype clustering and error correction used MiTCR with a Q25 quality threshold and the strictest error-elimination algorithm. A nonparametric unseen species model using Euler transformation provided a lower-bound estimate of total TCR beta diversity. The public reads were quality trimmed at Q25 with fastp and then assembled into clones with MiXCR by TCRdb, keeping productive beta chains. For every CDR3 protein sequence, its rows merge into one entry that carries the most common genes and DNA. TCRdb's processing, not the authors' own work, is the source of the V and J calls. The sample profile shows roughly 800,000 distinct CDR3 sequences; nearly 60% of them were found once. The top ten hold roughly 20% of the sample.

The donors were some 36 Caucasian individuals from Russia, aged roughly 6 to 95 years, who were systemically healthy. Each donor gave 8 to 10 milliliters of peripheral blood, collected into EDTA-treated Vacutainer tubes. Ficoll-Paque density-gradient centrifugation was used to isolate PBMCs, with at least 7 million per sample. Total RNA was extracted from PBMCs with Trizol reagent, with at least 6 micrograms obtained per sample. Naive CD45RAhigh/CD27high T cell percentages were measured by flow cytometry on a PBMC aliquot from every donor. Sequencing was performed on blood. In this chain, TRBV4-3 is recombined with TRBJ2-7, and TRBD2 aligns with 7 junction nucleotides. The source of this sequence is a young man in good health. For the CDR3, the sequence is CASSQDRGLESYEQYF. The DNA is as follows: TGCGCCAGCAGCCAAGACCGAGGACTAGAATCCTACGAGCAGTACTTC.